Listed below are T cell receptor beta chains from one sample, sequenced in a study of identical twins. In TCRdb, the 5' RACE reads were re-called with MiXCR into one record per CDR3 protein. The table has approximately 600,000 distinct CDR3 sequences, roughly 7.1% seen once. The same specimen was also included in a second study, on yellow fever vaccine responses in identical twins.

Specimen: PBMCs. The receptors were gathered from a young woman in good health. The CDR3 runs from the conserved cysteine through the conserved F or W. Fields, in order: D gene, clone size, V gene, J gene, CDR3 DNA, CDR3 protein. The D gene is left open where the match is weak. Clone size is given for some rows only: seen once, a few or many times, or a class if the clone is expanded.

>-|many|TRBV5-1|TRBJ1-4
TGCGCCAGCAGCTTAGCAGACCATAATGAAAAACTGTTTTTT
CASSLADHNEKLFF
>-|many|TRBV4-2|TRBJ1-6
TGTGCCAGCAGCCAAGCGGGTCAGGACTCCTATAATTCACCCCTCCACTTT
CASSQAGQDSYNSPLHF
>TRBD1|many|TRBV20-1|TRBJ1-1
TGCAGTGCCTATGGACAGGGCCGGACTGAAGCTTTCTTT
CSAYGQGRTEAFF
>TRBD2|few|TRBV5-1|TRBJ2-5
TGCGCCAGCAGCAACGGACTAGCGGGGGGAACCCAAGAGACCCAGTACTTC
CASSNGLAGGTQETQYF
>TRBD1|-|TRBV5-1|TRBJ1-6
TGCGCCAGCAGCTTGACCGGGACAGGTGCGTCGGGGCCCCTCCACTTT
CASSLTGTGASGPLHF
>-|many|TRBV12-3/TRBV12-4|TRBJ2-2
TGTGCCAGCAGTCTGGGCCGCGGGAACGCCGGGGAGCTGTTTTTT
CASSLGRGNAGELFF
>TRBD1|many|TRBV18|TRBJ2-3
TGTGCCAGCTCACTACAGGGGGCTACTAGCACAGATACGCAGTATTTT
CASSLQGATSTDTQYF
>TRBD2|few|TRBV5-1|TRBJ2-3
TGCGCCAGCAGCTTTCGGACTAGTAGCACAGATACGCAGTATTTT
CASSFRTSSTDTQYF
>-|-|TRBV28|TRBJ1-2
TGTGCCAGCAGTTTATCTGGCCTCGTGGATGGCTACACCTTC
CASSLSGLVDGYTF
>TRBD1|-|TRBV24-1|TRBJ2-1
TGTGCCACCAGTGATCCGTGGACAGGGGGTAAAAACAATGAGCAGTTCTTC
CATSDPWTGGKNNEQFF
>-|many|TRBV5-6|TRBJ1-1
TGTGCCAGCAGCTTGCCCCAGAACACTGAAGCTTTCTTT
CASSLPQNTEAFF
>-|many|TRBV11-2|TRBJ2-2
TGTGCCAGCCAAAGGGGGGGGTTGGCCACCGGGGAGCTGTTTTTT
CASQRGGLATGELFF
>TRBD2|few|TRBV14|TRBJ2-1
TGTGCCAGCAGCCAAGGGGCTAGCGGGCTCTACAATGAGCAGTTCTTC
CASSQGASGLYNEQFF
>TRBD1|-|TRBV20-1|TRBJ2-5
TGCAGTGCTAGGGAGGACAGGGGCGTCGAGACCCAGTACTTC
CSAREDRGVETQYF
>TRBD1|many|TRBV5-1|TRBJ1-1
TGCGCCAGCAGCTGGCTGGGACAGACGAACACTGAAGCTTTCTTT
CASSWLGQTNTEAFF
>TRBD2|many|TRBV5-1|TRBJ2-1
TGCGCCAGCAGCTTGAGGCGGGGGGGTTTTGATGAGCAGTTCTTC
CASSLRRGGFDEQFF
>TRBD2|few|TRBV3-1|TRBJ2-5
TGTGCCAGCAGCCGCCAACTAGCGGGAGGAGAGACCCAGTACTTC
CASSRQLAGGETQYF
>-|many|TRBV4-1|TRBJ2-7
TGCGCCAGCAGCCAAGATGATTATAAGAGGATCTACGAGCAGTACTTC
CASSQDDYKRIYEQYF
>-|-|TRBV7-9|TRBJ1-4
TGTGCCAGCAGCTCCCCAGGGAAACGGGAAAAACTGTTTTTT
CASSSPGKREKLFF
>TRBD1|-|TRBV28|TRBJ2-4
TGTGCCAGCAGTCCAACGGACAGGAGAAACATTCAGTACTTC
CASSPTDRRNIQYF
>-|-|TRBV28|TRBJ2-7
TGTGCCGCCTGTGGAGGCACAGATGGATACGAGCAGTACTTC
CAACGGTDGYEQYF
>-|-|TRBV6-1|TRBJ2-2
TGTGCCAGCCTATTAGGGCCCTACACCGGGGAGCTGTTTTTT
CASLLGPYTGELFF
>-|few|TRBV14|TRBJ2-2
TGTGCCAGCAGCCAAGATGCCCTTGTCGGCACCGGGGAGCTGTTTTTT
CASSQDALVGTGELFF
>-|-|TRBV29-1|TRBJ2-2
TGCAGTTTTGAGGCTAGTGGAGACACCGGGGAGCTGTTTTTT
CSFEASGDTGELFF
>-|many|TRBV10-3|TRBJ1-4
TGTGCCATCAGTAACTTCCTAATCTCAGCTAATGAAAAACTGTTTTTT
CAISNFLISANEKLFF
>-|-|TRBV15|TRBJ2-7
TGTGCCACCAGCGGTAGGAGCGAGCAGTACTTC
CATSGRSEQYF
>-|few|TRBV12-3/TRBV12-4|TRBJ2-5
TGTGCCAGCAGTTTGTACCAGCAAGAGACCCAGTACTTC
CASSLYQQETQYF
>-|few|TRBV10-3|TRBJ1-1
TGTGCCATCAGTGAGGGGTGGGAAATTGGAGCTTTCTTT
CAISEGWEIGAFF
>TRBD1|few|TRBV5-1|TRBJ2-3
TGCGCCAGCATGTACCTGACAGGGGGTCACGGCACAGATACGCAGTATTTT
CASMYLTGGHGTDTQYF
>-|-|TRBV7-9|TRBJ2-1
TGTGCCAGCATCGAGGGGAACAATGAGCAGTTCTTC
CASIEGNNEQFF
>-|few|TRBV7-6|TRBJ1-2
TGTGCCAGCAGCTTAGCTAGGGGTAATGGCTACACCTTC
CASSLARGNGYTF
>-|-|TRBV7-9|TRBJ2-5
TGTGCCAGCAGCACGCGACTCACAGGCCAAGAGACCCAGTACTTC
CASSTRLTGQETQYF